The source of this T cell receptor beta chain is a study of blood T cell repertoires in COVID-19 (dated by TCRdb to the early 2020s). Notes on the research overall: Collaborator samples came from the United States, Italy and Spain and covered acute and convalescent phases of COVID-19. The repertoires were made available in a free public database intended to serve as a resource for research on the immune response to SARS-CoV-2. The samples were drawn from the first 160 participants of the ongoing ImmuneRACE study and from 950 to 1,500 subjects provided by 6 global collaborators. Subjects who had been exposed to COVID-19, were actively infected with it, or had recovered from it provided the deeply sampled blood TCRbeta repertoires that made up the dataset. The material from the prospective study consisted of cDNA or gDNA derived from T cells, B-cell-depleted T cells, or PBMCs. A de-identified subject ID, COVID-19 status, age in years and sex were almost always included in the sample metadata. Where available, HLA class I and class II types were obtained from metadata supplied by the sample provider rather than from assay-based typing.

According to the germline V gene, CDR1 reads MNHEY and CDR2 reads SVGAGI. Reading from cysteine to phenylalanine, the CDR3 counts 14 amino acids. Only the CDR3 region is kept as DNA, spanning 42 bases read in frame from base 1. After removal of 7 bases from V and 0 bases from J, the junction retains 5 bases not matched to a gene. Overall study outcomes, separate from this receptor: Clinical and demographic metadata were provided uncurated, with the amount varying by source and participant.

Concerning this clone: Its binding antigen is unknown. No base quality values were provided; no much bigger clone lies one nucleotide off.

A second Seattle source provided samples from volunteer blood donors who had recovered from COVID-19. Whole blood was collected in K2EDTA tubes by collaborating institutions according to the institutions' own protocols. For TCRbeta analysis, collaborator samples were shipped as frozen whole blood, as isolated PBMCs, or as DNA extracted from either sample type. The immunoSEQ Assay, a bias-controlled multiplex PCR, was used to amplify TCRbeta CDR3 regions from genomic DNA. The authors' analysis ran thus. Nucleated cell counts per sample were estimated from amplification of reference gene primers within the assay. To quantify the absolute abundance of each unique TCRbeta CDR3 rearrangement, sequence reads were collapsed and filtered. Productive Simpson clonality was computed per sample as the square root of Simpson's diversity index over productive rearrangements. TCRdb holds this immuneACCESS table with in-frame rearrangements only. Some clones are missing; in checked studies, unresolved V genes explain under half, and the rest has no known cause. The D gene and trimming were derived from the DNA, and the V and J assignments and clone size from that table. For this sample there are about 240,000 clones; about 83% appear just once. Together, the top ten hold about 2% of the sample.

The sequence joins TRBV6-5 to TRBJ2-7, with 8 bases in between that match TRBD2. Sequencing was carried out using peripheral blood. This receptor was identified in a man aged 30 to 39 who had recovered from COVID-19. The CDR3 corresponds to CASTGAGGSYEQYF. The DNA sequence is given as TGTGCCAGCACAGGGGCGGGGGGCTCCTACGAGCAGTACTTC.